This T cell receptor beta chain was documented in a study of cytomegalovirus exposure and HLA in healthy donors. Germline V gene lookup returns CDR1 MDHEN and CDR2 SYDVKM. J lost 2 bases, V lost 7 bases, and 5 bases had no gene match. The CDR3 covers 15 residues. Study-wide results and limits: Researchers counted 180 or so TCR beta chains as cytomegalovirus-associated. The classifier reportedly diagnosed cytomegalovirus status with high sensitivity and specificity. It was confirmed in vitro that three of the CMV-associated chains were specific for CMV antigens.

Of note for this clone: Its cognate antigen is unknown.

Sequenced by immunoSEQ multiplex PCR; TCRdb stores in-frame clones only, minus some. This table has about 360,000 clones, roughly 89% appearing once. The sequenced sample was PBMCs. The source is a woman aged 18-35 years in good health and CMV-seronegative. The chain combines TRBV28 with TRBJ1-1, with TRBD1 matching 12 bases. The CDR3 coding sequence is TGTGCCAGCACGGGACAGGGGGCTGGAAACACTGAAGCTTTCTTT. It encodes CASTGQGAGNTEAFF.